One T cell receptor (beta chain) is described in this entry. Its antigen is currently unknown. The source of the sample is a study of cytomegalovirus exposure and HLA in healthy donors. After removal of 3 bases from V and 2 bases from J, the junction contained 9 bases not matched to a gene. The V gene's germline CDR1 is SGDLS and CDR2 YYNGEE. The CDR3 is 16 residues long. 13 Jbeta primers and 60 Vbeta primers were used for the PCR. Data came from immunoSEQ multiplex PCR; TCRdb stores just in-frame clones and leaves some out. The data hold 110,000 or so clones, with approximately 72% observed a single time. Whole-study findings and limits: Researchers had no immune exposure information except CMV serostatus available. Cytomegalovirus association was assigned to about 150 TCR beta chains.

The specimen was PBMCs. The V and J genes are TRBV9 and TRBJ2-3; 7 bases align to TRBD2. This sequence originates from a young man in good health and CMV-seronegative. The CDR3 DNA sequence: TGTGCCAGCAGCGCCAGGGACTATCCAATCACAGATACGCAGTATTTT. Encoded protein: CASSARDYPITDTQYF.